Each of the 9 T cell receptor beta chains below was sequenced from the same sample in a study of blood T cell repertoires in COVID-19. Generated by immunoSEQ multiplex PCR, the TCRdb table keeps only in-frame clones and is missing some. This table has about 110,000 clones, about 88% appearing once. The sample comprised peripheral blood. All receptors come from a human donor in a cohort sampled during active COVID-19.

This chain uses TRBV19 with TRBJ2-5, with 16 bases that match TRBD2. The CDR3 has 21 residues. V was pared by 2 bases and J by 5 bases, with 17 bases of the junction left unmatched. From germline, CDR1 is LNHDA and CDR2 SQIVND (reference sequence). The CDR3 here is CASSIRPTGTSGRAMGETQYF. DNA of the CDR3: TGTGCCAGTAGTATACGACCCACGGGGACTAGCGGGAGGGCTATGGGGGAGACCCAGTACTTC.

Only a few counts were recorded for this clone. Compared with germline, one end of the junction differs, possibly owing to a read error. The rearrangement joins TRBV7-7 to TRBJ1-5; 9 bases fit TRBD1. The CDR3 is 16 amino acids. CDR1 is SSHAT, CDR2 FNYEAQ, per germline (reference sequence). The DNA for the CDR3 is TGTGCTAGCAGCTTCGACGGACAGGGGTGGGGTAGCACCCAGCATTTT. Amino acid sequence: CASSFDGQGWGSTQHF.

This clone was seen once. V usage is TRBV7-8 and J usage is TRBJ2-5; 8 bases are a match to TRBD2. V was pared by 5 bases and J by 4 bases, with 18 bases of the junction left unmatched. Germline lookup yields CDR1 SGHVS and CDR2 FQNEAQ. The CDR3 sequence is 18 residues long. This CDR3 reads CASSPRPAGVTESETQYF. DNA for the CDR3: TGTGCCAGCAGCCCCCGGCCAGCGGGGGTCACCGAGTCAGAGACCCAGTACTTC.

This rearrangement joins TRBV20-1 to TRBJ1-4; no definite D call. The length of the CDR3 is 13 residues. Germline V CDR1 and CDR2: DFQATT, SNEGSKA (reference sequence). The V end was cut by 3 bases, the J end by 0 bases, with 5 bases between. In DNA form, the CDR3 reads TGCAGTGCTAGTCGTGCAACTAATGAAAAACTGTTTTTT. Encoded protein: CSASRATNEKLFF.

The rearrangement uses TRBV5-6 and TRBJ1-4, with 8 bases that match TRBD1. This CDR3 spans 15 amino acids. Trimming cost V 0 bases and J 7 bases; bases outside gene matches: 5. In germline, CDR1 is SGHDT, CDR2 YYEEEE. Here the CDR3 reads CASSLGTGIGEKLFF. CDR3 nucleotides: TGTGCCAGCAGCTTGGGGACAGGGATCGGTGAAAAACTGTTTTTT.

J is TRBJ2-2 and V is TRBV24-1; perhaps TRBD2 as D (6 bases). This CDR3 region has 16 residues. The germline V gene encodes CDR1 KGHDR and CDR2 SFDVKD. Trimming removed 2 bases from V and 2 bases from J, with 11 bases in between. The CDR3 reads CATSDSLRGNTGELFF. The CDR3 DNA reads TGTGCCACCAGTGATTCGTTGCGGGGAAACACCGGGGAGCTGTTTTTT.

This sequence joins TRBV10-2 and TRBJ2-5; 7 bases match TRBD2. Germline trimming cut 5 bases from V and 1 base from J; bases unmatched to any gene: 4. In germline, CDR1 is WSHSY, CDR2 SAAADI. The CDR3 is 14 residues long. CDR3 amino acids: CASSPAGVQETQYF. The CDR3 DNA follows: TGCGCCAGCAGTCCGGCGGGGGTCCAAGAGACCCAGTACTTC.

V is TRBV6-1 and J is TRBJ1-2; maybe TRBD1 (6 bases). The CDR3 has 16 residues. CDR1 is MNHNS, CDR2 SASEGT, per germline. V lost 2 bases, J lost 4 bases, and 17 bases lay in between. The CDR3 loop reads CASSEPLFTGSYGYTF. CDR3 DNA: TGTGCCAGCAGTGAACCCCTCTTCACAGGGTCCTATGGCTACACCTTC.

This rearrangement joins TRBV27 to TRBJ2-1; D perhaps matches TRBD1 (6 bases). Germline-derived CDR1 and CDR2 are MNHEY and SMNVEV (reference sequence). V was pared by 5 bases and J by 3 bases, with 8 bases between. CDR3 size: 13 residues. The CDR3 coding sequence is TGTGCCAGCAGTCAGGGACACTACAATGAGCAGTTCTTC. Amino acids: CASSQGHYNEQFF.